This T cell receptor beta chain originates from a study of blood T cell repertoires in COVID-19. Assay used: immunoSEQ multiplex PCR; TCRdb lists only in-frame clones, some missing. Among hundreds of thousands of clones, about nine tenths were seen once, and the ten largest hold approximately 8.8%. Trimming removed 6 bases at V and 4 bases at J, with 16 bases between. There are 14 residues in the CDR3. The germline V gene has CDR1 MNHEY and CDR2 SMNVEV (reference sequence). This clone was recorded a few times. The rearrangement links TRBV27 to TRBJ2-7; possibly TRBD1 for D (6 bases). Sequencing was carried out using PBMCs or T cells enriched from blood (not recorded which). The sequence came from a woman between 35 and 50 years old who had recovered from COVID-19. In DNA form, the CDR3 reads TGTGCCAGCAGCCACCGGGACAAACTTTACGAGCAGTACTTC. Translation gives CASSHRDKLYEQYF.